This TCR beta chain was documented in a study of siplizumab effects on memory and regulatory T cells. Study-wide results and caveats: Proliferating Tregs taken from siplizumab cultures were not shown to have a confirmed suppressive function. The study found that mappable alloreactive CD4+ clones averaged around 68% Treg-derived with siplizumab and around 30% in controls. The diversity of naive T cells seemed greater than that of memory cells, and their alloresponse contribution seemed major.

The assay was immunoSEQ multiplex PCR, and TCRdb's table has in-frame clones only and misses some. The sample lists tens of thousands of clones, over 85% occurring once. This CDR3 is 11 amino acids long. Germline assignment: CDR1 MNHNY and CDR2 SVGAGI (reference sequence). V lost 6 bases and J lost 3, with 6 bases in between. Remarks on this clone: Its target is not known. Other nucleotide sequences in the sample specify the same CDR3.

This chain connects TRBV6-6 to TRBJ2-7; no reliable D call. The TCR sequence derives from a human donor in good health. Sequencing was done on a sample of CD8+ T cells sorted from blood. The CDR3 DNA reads TGTGCCAGCAGCTGGGACTACGAGCAGTACTTC. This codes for CASSWDYEQYF.